The clone carrying this T cell receptor (beta chain) occurred many times. Its antigen is unidentified. The data stem from a study of neurological immune-mediated disorders. Study observations and caveats: Repertoires from 18 of 34 multiple sclerosis patients grouped phylogenetically into a related-CDR3 cluster, suggesting a possible signature. The multiple sclerosis repertoire cluster lacked an association with any feature, whether clinical or MRI. Among expanded clones, no CDR3 amino acid sequences were shared across subjects, a pattern suggesting private repertoires in all groups.

The CDR3 loop spans 12 amino acids. Germline V gene data show CDR1 as SGHRS and CDR2 as YFSETQ. The V segment lost 6 bases and the J segment 6 bases; nucleotides outside the gene matches: 3. A 10-nucleotide random UMI tagged transcripts in template-switch 5'RACE cDNA synthesis. MiXCR, run by TCRdb on the 5' RACE reads, gives a single entry per CDR3 protein. This table has tens of thousands of distinct CDR3 sequences, about 3.7% appearing once. The specimen was PBMCs. This receptor was obtained from a middle-aged man with multiple sclerosis. This chain connects TRBV5-1 to TRBJ2-1; 7 positions agree with TRBD1. DNA of the CDR3: TGCGCCAGCAAACAGGGGCGCAATGAGCAGTTCTTC. This translates into CASKQGRNEQFF.